These 15 T cell receptor beta chains originate from one sample sequenced in a study of T-cell memory formation after mild COVID-19 (dated by TCRdb to the early 2020s). Receptor amplification or capture employed 5' RACE. The sequencer was an Illumina NovaSeq 6000. TCRdb itself trimmed the public reads at Q25 with fastp, ran MiXCR and retained productive beta chains. Rows with a matching CDR3 protein are joined into one entry that keeps the most common DNA and genes. The sample has under 150,000 distinct CDR3 sequences on record, approximately 22% of them singletons. Of the sample, around 40% is held by the ten largest clones. The sequencing input was PBMCs or a T cell subset sorted from them (not recorded which). The receptors shown here come from a man aged 18 to 35 who had mild COVID-19 (a few samples of this study predate the infection). The sample titles of this study are shuffled in the database, so cell type and time point are left out; the donor was told from shared clones.

There are many counts of this clonotype. This chain connects TRBV7-2 to TRBJ2-7; possible D gene TRBD1, 6 bases. CDR3 length: 14 residues. The germline V gene encodes CDR1 SGHTA and CDR2 FQGNSA. V was trimmed by 3 bases and J by 2 bases, leaving 11 bases between them. The CDR3 sequence is CASSLGTKTYEQYF. CDR3 sequence (DNA): TGTGCCAGCAGCTTGGGGACAAAAACCTACGAGCAGTACTTC.

J is TRBJ1-3 and V is TRBV13; D remains unclear. Germline assignment: CDR1 PRHDT and CDR2 FYEKMQ (reference sequence). There are 16 residues in the CDR3. The V and J ends lost 3 bases and 0 bases respectively, with 12 bases between them. The CDR3 loop reads CASSLSGSTSGNTIYF. CDR3 in DNA: TGTGCCAGCAGCTTGTCGGGGTCTACCTCTGGAAACACCATATATTTT. Drawing the rest from reference TRBV13 and TRBJ1-3, the complete variable domain is AAGVIQSPRHLIKEKRETATLKCYPIPRHDTVYWYQQGPGQDPQFLISFYEKMQSDKGSIPDRFSAQQFSDYHSELNMSSLELGDSALYFCASSLSGSTSGNTIYFGEGSWLTVV.

V and J are TRBV7-9 and TRBJ2-7, with 8 bases fitting TRBD2. The germline gives CDR1 SEHNR, CDR2 FQNEAQ (reference sequence). The CDR3 has 15 residues. With 5 bases clipped from V and 5 bases from J, the junction kept 11 bases outside the gene matches. CDR3 coding DNA: TGTGCCAGCAGCCCACGGGGGGGCAATGTCGACGAGCAGTACTTC. Amino acids: CASSPRGGNVDEQYF.

This rearrangement joins TRBV7-9 to TRBJ2-7, with 7 bases lining up with TRBD1. V lost 4 bases to trimming and J lost 2 bases; unmatched junction nucleotides: 2. The V gene's germline CDR1 is SEHNR and CDR2 FQNEAQ (reference sequence). This CDR3 contains 13 residues. CDR3 sequence reads: CASSSGQTYEQYV. As DNA, the CDR3 is TGTGCCAGCAGCTCGGGACAGACCTACGAGCAGTACGTC.

The V and J genes are TRBV6-5 and TRBJ2-7; 7 bases are a match to TRBD2. From germline, CDR1 is MNHEY and CDR2 SVGAGI. V lost 7 bases, J lost 5 bases, and 2 bases stayed unmatched. This CDR3 has 11 residues. DNA of the CDR3: TGTGCCAGCATGGGAGGGAACGAGCAGTACTTC. Protein sequence: CASMGGNEQYF.

The chain employs TRBV5-6 and TRBJ2-7; TRBD1 matches 7 bases. J was trimmed by 2 bases and V by 4 bases; bases with no gene match: 6. The germline gives CDR1 SGHDT, CDR2 YYEEEE. The CDR3 loop spans 14 amino acids. As DNA, the CDR3 is TGTGCCAGCAGCGTTACGACAGGGCCCTACGAGCAGTACGTC. Translating gives CASSVTTGPYEQYV.

This clonotype has a handful of counts. This rearrangement joins TRBV6-2 or TRBV6-3 to TRBJ2-5, with unresolved D. Germline CDR1 reads MNHEY; CDR2 reads SVGEGT. The CDR3 is made up of 12 amino acids. V was cut by 5 bases and J by 5 bases, with 9 bases left in between. The CDR3 reads CASSALEETQYF. CDR3 nucleotide sequence: TGTGCCAGCAGTGCCCTGGAGGAGACCCAGTACTTC.

This clonotype was observed a few times. The rearrangement links TRBV9 to TRBJ2-2; D unclear. Germline CDR1 SGDLS, CDR2 YYNGEE. This CDR3 spans 14 amino acids. The germline V and J ends were trimmed by 0 bases and 3 bases, with 6 bases remaining between them. This CDR3 is CASSVAMDTGELFF. For the CDR3, the DNA is TGTGCCAGCAGCGTAGCTATGGACACCGGGGAGCTGTTTTTT. The whole variable domain, remainder taken from reference TRBV9 and TRBJ2-2, is DSGVTQTPKHLITATGQRVTLRCSPRSGDLSVYWYQQSLDQGLQFLIQYYNGEERAKGNILERFSAQQFPDLHSELNLSSLELGDSALYFCASSVAMDTGELFFGEGSRLTVL.

Only a few counts were recorded for this clonotype. The chain recombines TRBV7-2 with TRBJ1-2; a possible D gene is TRBD1 (6 bases). Germline V gives CDR1 SGHTA, CDR2 FQGNSA. V was shortened by 2 bases and J by 4 bases, with 26 bases between the two germline ends. The CDR3 runs to 19 residues. CDR3 sequence reads: CASSLPRQERSEHGYGYTF. The CDR3 DNA sequence: TGTGCCAGCAGCTTACCCCGACAGGAGAGGAGCGAGCATGGCTATGGCTACACCTTC.

The sample holds a few counts of this clonotype. The chain joins TRBV12-3 or TRBV12-4 to TRBJ1-5; 9 nucleotides match TRBD1. The J segment lost 10 bases and the V segment lost 4 bases, leaving 11 bases of the junction unmatched. The CDR3 has 15 amino acids. CDR3 nucleotides: TGTGCCAGCAGTTCGGAAGAACAGGGGGCAGGACCCCAGCATTTT. Translated: CASSSEEQGAGPQHF.

The chain joins TRBV11-2 to TRBJ1-1; no firm D call. The CDR3 is made up of 12 amino acids. The germline V gene has CDR1 SGHAT and CDR2 FQNNGV. Trimming pared 6 bases from V and 0 bases from J, leaving 5 bases between. The chain's CDR3 is CASSYMNTEAFF. In DNA form, the CDR3 reads TGTGCCAGCAGTTACATGAACACTGAAGCTTTCTTT. The full variable domain, with the rest looked up from reference TRBV11-2 and TRBJ1-1, is EAGVAQSPRYKIIEKRQSVAFWCNPISGHATLYWYQQILGQGPKLLIQFQNNGVVDDSQLPKDRFSAERLKGVDSTLKIQPAKLEDSAVYLCASSYMNTEAFFGQGTRLTVV.

The table lists this clonotype with many counts. The chain couples TRBV5-1 to TRBJ2-1, with D tentatively TRBD1 (7 bases). Germline values: CDR1 SGHRS, CDR2 YFSETQ. The CDR3 runs 16 residues. V was trimmed by 4 bases and J by 6 bases, leaving 20 bases between them. The CDR3 bases are TGCGCCAGCAGCGCACAGGGGAGGCAGCCGCGCAATGAGCAGTTCTTC. This sequence encodes CASSAQGRQPRNEQFF.

This clonotype appeared a few times. The rearrangement uses TRBV12-3 or TRBV12-4 and TRBJ2-1, with TRBD2 matching 14 bases. V was clipped by 6 bases and J by 12 bases; unmatched bases: 10. The CDR3 is 15 amino acids. CDR3 region: CASSHRTSGGLVQFF. DNA of the CDR3: TGTGCCAGCAGCCATAGGACTAGCGGGGGGCTTGTGCAGTTCTTC.

V is TRBV24-1 and J is TRBJ2-1; D is undetermined. The length of the CDR3 is 13 residues. Germline CDR1 is KGHDR and CDR2 is SFDVKD. Trimming removed 4 bases from V and 4 bases from J, with 7 bases in between. CDR3: CATSEDGYNEQFF. The CDR3 DNA follows: TGTGCCACCAGTGAGGACGGATACAATGAGCAGTTCTTC.

The V gene is TRBV2, the J gene TRBJ1-5, with TRBD1 matching 12 bases. Germline values: CDR1 SNHLY, CDR2 FYNNEI. This CDR3 is built from 16 residues. V lost 6 bases and J lost 5; bases outside the gene matches: 8. The DNA of the CDR3 is TGTGCCAGCAGAATCCCCGGGACAGGGGGCGATCAGCCCCAGCATTTT. This gives the protein CASRIPGTGGDQPQHF.